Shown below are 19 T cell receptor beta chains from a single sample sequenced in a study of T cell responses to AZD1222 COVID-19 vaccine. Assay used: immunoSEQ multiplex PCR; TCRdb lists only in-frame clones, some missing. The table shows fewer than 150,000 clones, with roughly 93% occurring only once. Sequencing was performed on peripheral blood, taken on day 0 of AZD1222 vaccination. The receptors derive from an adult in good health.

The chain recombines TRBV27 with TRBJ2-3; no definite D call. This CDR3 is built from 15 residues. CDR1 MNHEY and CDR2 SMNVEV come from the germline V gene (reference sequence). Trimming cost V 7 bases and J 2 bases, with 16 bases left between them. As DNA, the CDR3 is TGTGCCAGCACAAGGCTAGACAACCCCACAGATACGCAGTATTTT. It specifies CASTRLDNPTDTQYF.

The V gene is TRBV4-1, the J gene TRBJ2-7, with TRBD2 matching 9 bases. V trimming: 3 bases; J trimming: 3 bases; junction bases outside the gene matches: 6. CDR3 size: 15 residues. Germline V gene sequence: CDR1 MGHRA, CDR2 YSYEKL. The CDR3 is CASSHRTSADYEQYF. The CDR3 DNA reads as TGCGCCAGCAGCCATAGGACTAGCGCAGACTACGAGCAGTACTTC.

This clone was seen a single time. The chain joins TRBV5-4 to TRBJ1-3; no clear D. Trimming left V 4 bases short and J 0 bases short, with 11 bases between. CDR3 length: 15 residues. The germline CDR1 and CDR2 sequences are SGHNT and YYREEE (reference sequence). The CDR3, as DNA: TGTGCCAGCAGCCTAGGACTGTCCTCTGGAAACACCATATATTTT. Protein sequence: CASSLGLSSGNTIYF.

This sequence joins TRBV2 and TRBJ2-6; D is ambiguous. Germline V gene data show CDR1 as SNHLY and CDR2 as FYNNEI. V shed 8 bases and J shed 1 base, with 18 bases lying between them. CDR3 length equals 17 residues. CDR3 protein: CASARIPGGSGANVLTF. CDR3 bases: TGTGCCAGCGCCCGAATCCCAGGTGGGTCTGGGGCCAACGTCCTGACTTTC.

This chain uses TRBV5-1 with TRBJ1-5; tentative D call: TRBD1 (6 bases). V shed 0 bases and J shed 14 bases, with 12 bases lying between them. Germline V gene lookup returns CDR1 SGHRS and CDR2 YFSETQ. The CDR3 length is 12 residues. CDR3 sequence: CASSLVGGRKHF. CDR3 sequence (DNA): TGCGCCAGCAGCTTGGTCGGGGGCCGTAAGCATTTT.

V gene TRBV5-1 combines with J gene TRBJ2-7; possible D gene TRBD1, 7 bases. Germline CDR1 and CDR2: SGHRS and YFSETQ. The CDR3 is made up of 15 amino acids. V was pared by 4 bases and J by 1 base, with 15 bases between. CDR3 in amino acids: CASSPRGTVSYEQYF. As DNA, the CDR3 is TGCGCCAGCAGCCCCCGCGGGACAGTTTCCTACGAGCAGTACTTC.

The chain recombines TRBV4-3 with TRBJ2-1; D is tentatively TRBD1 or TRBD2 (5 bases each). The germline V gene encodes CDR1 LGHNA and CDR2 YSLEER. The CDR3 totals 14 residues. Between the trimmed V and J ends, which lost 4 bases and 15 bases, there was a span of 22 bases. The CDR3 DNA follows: TGCGCCAGCAGCCCCTATTTACTTGGGGGAATACCGTTCTTC. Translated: CASSPYLLGGIPFF.

The CDR3 here is CAWSIRQNNQPQHF. As DNA, the CDR3 is TGTGCCTGGAGTATAAGGCAGAACAATCAGCCCCAGCATTTT. The chain is built from TRBV30 and TRBJ1-5; D remains unclear. This CDR3 region has 14 residues. V shed 2 bases and J shed 3 bases, with 11 bases lying between them. CDR1 GTSNPN and CDR2 SVGIG come from the germline V gene (reference sequence).

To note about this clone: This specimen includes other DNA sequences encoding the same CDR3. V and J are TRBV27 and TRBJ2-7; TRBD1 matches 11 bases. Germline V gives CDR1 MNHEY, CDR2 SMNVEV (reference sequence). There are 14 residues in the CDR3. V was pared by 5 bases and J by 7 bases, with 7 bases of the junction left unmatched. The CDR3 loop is CASSLGQGAGEQYF. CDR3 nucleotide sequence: TGTGCCAGCAGTCTCGGACAGGGGGCTGGGGAGCAGTACTTC.

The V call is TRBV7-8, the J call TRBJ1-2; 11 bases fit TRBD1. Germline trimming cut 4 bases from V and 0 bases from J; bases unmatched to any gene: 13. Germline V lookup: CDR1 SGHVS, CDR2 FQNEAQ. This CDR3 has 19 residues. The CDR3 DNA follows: TGTGCCAGCAGCTCGCATCGCCGGGACAGGGGGATTTCTAACTATGGCTACACCTTC. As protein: CASSSHRRDRGISNYGYTF.

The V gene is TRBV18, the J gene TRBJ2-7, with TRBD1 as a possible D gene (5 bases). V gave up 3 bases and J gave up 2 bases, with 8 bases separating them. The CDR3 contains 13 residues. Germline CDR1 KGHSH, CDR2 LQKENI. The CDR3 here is CASSPVGAYEQYF. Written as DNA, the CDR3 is TGTGCCAGCTCACCGGTAGGGGCCTACGAGCAGTACTTC.

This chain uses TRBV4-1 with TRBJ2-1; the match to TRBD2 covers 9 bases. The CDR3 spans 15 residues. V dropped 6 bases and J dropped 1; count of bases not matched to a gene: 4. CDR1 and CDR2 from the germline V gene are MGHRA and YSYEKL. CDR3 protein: CASRKTSGSYNEQFF. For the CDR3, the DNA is TGCGCCAGCAGGAAGACTAGCGGATCCTACAATGAGCAGTTCTTC.

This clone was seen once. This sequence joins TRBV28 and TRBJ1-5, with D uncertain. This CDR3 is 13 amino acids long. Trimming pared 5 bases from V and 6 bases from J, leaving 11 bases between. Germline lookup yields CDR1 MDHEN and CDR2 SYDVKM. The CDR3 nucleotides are TGTGCCAGCAGTCTCCCGTATGGTCAGCCCCAGCATTTT. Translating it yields CASSLPYGQPQHF.

CDR3 amino acids: CASSLSRDRPSGNTIYF. The DNA for the CDR3 is TGTGCCAGCAGTTTATCTCGTGACAGACCCTCTGGAAACACCATATATTTT. This chain links TRBV28 with TRBJ1-3; D is perhaps TRBD1 (5 bases). Per the germline V gene, CDR1 is MDHEN and CDR2 is SYDVKM. The CDR3 spans 17 residues. V shed 1 base and J shed 0 bases, with 13 bases lying between them.

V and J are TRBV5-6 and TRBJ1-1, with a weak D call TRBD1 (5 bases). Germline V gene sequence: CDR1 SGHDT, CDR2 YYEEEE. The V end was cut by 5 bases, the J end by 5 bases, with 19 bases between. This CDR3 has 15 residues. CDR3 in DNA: TGTGCCAGCAGTTTTTTTGGGGGAACCGATACTGAAGCTTTCTTT. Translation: CASSFFGGTDTEAFF.

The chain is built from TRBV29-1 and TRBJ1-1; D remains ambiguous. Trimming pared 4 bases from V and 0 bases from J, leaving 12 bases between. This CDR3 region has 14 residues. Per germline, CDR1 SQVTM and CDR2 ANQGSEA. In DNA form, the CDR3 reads TGCAGCGTTGGTGGCGGAACCATGAACACTGAAGCTTTCTTT. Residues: CSVGGGTMNTEAFF.

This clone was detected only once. CDR3 sequence reads: CASSQGVNTEAFF. Written as DNA, the CDR3 is TGCGCCAGCAGTCAAGGGGTGAACACTGAAGCTTTCTTT. The chain carries TRBV23-1 and TRBJ1-1; D is ambiguous. TRBV23-1 is identified as an open reading frame with a role that is uncertain. This CDR3 spans 13 amino acids. V dropped 2 bases and J dropped 0 bases, with 4 bases sitting between them.

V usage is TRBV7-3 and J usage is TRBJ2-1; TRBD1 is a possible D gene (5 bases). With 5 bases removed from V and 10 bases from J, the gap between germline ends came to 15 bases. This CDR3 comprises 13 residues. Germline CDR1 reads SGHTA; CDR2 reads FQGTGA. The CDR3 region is CASSARGAVEQFF. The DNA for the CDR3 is TGTGCCAGCAGCGCGCGTGGGGCTGTGGAGCAGTTCTTC. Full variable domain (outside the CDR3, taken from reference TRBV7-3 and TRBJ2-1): GAGVSQTPSNKVTEKGKYVELRCDPISGHTALYWYRQSLGQGPEFLIYFQGTGAADDSGLPNDRFFAVRPEGSVSTLKIQRTERGDSAVYLCASSARGAVEQFFGPGTRLTVL.

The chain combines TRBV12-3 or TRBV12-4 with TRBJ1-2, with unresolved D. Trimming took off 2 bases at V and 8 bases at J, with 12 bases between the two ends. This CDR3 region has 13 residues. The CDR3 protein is CASSLQAAQGYTF. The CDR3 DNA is TGTGCCAGCAGTTTACAGGCGGCGCAAGGCTACACCTTC.